In this sample, the clone carrying this T cell receptor (beta chain) turned up once. Its matching antigen is unknown. The data originate from a study of shared clonotypes between healthy human individuals. Study results and limitations: When naive CD4 clonotypes were compared across a few donors, around 5% were shared.

CDR3 size: 11 residues. V was shortened by 7 bases and J by 13 bases, with 17 bases between the two germline ends. In germline, CDR1 is SQVTM, CDR2 ANQGSEA. About 33,000 T cell genomes (approximately 0.2 ug DNA) went into each sorted-subset replicate. Repertoires were generated with immunoSEQ multiplex PCR, while TCRdb's copy carries only in-frame clones and drops some. The sample lists millions of clones; over 85% were seen once. This TCR derives from a man aged 18 to 35 in good health. The sample was naive CD4+ T cells sorted from blood. Subset here: CD45RA+ positively selected. V and J are TRBV29-1 and TRBJ2-1; D might be TRBD2 (6 bases). As DNA, the CDR3 is TGCAGCGCTACGGAGGGTCCGGTTCAGTTCTTC. Encoded protein: CSATEGPVQFF.